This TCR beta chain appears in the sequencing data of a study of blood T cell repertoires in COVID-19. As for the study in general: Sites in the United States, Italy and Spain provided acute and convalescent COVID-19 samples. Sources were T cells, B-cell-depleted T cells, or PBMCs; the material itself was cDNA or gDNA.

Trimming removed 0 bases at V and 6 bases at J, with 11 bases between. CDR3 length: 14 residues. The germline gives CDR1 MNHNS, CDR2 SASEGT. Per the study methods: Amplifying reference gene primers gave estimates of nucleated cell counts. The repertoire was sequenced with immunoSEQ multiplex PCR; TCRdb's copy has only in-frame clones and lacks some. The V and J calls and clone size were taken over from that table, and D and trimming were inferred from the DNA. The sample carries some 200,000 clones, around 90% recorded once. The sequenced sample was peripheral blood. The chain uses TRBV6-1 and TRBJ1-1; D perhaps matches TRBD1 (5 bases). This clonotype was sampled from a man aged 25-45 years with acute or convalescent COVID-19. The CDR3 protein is CASSEAPRGAEAFF. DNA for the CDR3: TGTGCCAGCAGTGAAGCCCCTCGGGGGGCTGAAGCTTTCTTT.